This is a list of T cell receptor beta chains from one sample in a study of CD8 T cells in ankylosing spondylitis. One entry per CDR3 protein, called by TCRdb with MiXCR from the 5' RACE reads. The top ten hold roughly 11% of the sample, which has approximately 190,000 distinct CDR3 sequences, under 15% seen once. Sequenced sample: blood, either unsorted or a sorted T cell fraction (not recorded which). The receptors derive from a female donor with ankylosing spondylitis or in good health (not recorded which). CDR3s include the opening cysteine and the closing phenylalanine or tryptophan. Fields, in order: V gene, J gene, CDR3 protein.

V: TRBV18
J: TRBJ2-3
CDR3: CASSPFFSGLAGDVPDTQYF

V: TRBV5-1
J: TRBJ2-7
CDR3: CASSLVRDREYEQYF

V: TRBV9
J: TRBJ2-3
CDR3: CASSVASITDTQYF

V: TRBV7-9
J: TRBJ2-1
CDR3: CASSSDGAGGRNEQFF

V: TRBV28
J: TRBJ2-1
CDR3: CASSSGGSSSYNEQFF

V: TRBV13
J: TRBJ2-1
CDR3: CARSTGGGDEQFF

V: TRBV6-2/TRBV6-3
J: TRBJ2-1
CDR3: CASSYPGDEQFF

V: TRBV29-1
J: TRBJ2-3
CDR3: CSVHAGAGGYTQYF

V: TRBV6-1
J: TRBJ1-4
CDR3: CASATPATGREKLFF

V: TRBV5-6
J: TRBJ1-6
CDR3: CASSLNPNSPLHF

V: TRBV7-3
J: TRBJ2-3
CDR3: CASSSRGGSSTDTQYF

V: TRBV13
J: TRBJ2-5
CDR3: CASSLITSGRETQYF

V: TRBV10-3
J: TRBJ2-1
CDR3: CAISESSGRAYEQFF

V: TRBV12-3/TRBV12-4
J: TRBJ2-7
CDR3: CASSFSGAYEQYF

V: TRBV12-3/TRBV12-4
J: TRBJ2-2
CDR3: CASSLGRRGNTGELFF

V: TRBV3-1
J: TRBJ2-3
CDR3: CASCQERATSRTDTQYF

V: TRBV25-1
J: TRBJ2-1
CDR3: CASRTGLAGAAPLNEQFF

V: TRBV18
J: TRBJ2-7
CDR3: CASSPSTGEQYF

V: TRBV18
J: TRBJ2-1
CDR3: CASSQISRGNEQFF

V: TRBV7-2
J: TRBJ2-5
CDR3: CASSLMREQETQYF

V: TRBV10-3
J: TRBJ2-1
CDR3: CATSETRDRGLSAGGRRSYNEQFF

V: TRBV24-1
J: TRBJ1-2
CDR3: CATSDPGQGDSYGYTF

V: TRBV3-1
J: TRBJ2-6
CDR3: CASSPFGGGTGANVLTF

V: TRBV27
J: TRBJ1-1
CDR3: CASKGWESTEAFF

V: TRBV20-1
J: TRBJ1-3
CDR3: CSARAGTGLRNTIYF

V: TRBV5-1
J: TRBJ1-1
CDR3: CASSLGDTMNTEAFF

V: TRBV18
J: TRBJ2-5
CDR3: CASSPPSLQETQYF

V: TRBV24-1
J: TRBJ1-2
CDR3: CATSQGNNYGYTF

V: TRBV7-8
J: TRBJ1-5
CDR3: CASSLENRDSNQPQHF

V: TRBV12-3/TRBV12-4
J: TRBJ2-7
CDR3: CASSFAGGEDEQYF

V: TRBV4-2
J: TRBJ1-2
CDR3: CASSQGTEASNYGYTF

V: TRBV3-1
J: TRBJ2-3
CDR3: CASSQDPPYTQYF

V: TRBV7-3
J: TRBJ2-2
CDR3: CASSLMGTTNTGELFF

V: TRBV20-1
J: TRBJ2-7
CDR3: CSARDDRGLNDEQYF

V: TRBV3-1
J: TRBJ2-1
CDR3: CGGPGPDGNEQFF

V: TRBV19
J: TRBJ2-7
CDR3: CASSSGGNYEQYF

V: TRBV7-9
J: TRBJ1-5
CDR3: CASSLTGGQPQHF

V: TRBV20-1
J: TRBJ1-2
CDR3: CSARTNRGVRGYTF

V: TRBV27
J: TRBJ1-2
CDR3: CASSPGQGYGYTF

V: TRBV28
J: TRBJ1-5
CDR3: CASSTVRVNPYQPQHF

V: TRBV19
J: TRBJ2-1
CDR3: CASTAGSYNEQFF

V: TRBV6-2/TRBV6-3
J: TRBJ1-1
CDR3: CASSRDENTEAFF

V: TRBV19
J: TRBJ1-2
CDR3: CASSHASPQGGYTF

V: TRBV5-1
J: TRBJ2-1
CDR3: CASSFGTENNEQFF

V: TRBV20-1
J: TRBJ1-5
CDR3: CSARGTQGATGQPQHF